The rows below give T cell receptor beta chains drawn from one sample of a study of cytomegalovirus exposure and HLA in healthy donors. The table came from immunoSEQ multiplex PCR; TCRdb's copy has only in-frame clones and leaves some out. Of 180,000 or so clones in the sample, under 9.5% were seen once. What was sequenced was PBMCs. Source of these receptors: a woman aged 30 to 39 in good health and CMV-seropositive. The CDR3 runs from the conserved cysteine through the conserved F or W. A D gene is named only where the DNA matches it firmly. Clone sizes are given selectively: once, few, many, or a class where the clone is expanded.

D gene: TRBD2; V gene: TRBV5-1; J gene: TRBJ2-7; clone size: few; CDR3 DNA: TGCGCCAGCAGCCCACGGCAGACTAGCGGGAGGACCTACGAGCAGTACTTC; CDR3 protein: CASSPRQTSGRTYEQYF
D gene: -; V gene: TRBV29-1; J gene: TRBJ1-3; clone size: -; CDR3 DNA: TGCAGCGTTGAAAGCTGGTCTGGAAACACCATATATTTT; CDR3 protein: CSVESWSGNTIYF
D gene: TRBD2; V gene: TRBV27; J gene: TRBJ2-3; clone size: -; CDR3 DNA: TGTGCCAGCAGTTTATCGCCGTCTAGCGGGAGCACAGATACGCAGTATTTT; CDR3 protein: CASSLSPSSGSTDTQYF
D gene: -; V gene: TRBV5-1; J gene: TRBJ2-1; clone size: -; CDR3 DNA: TGCGCCAGCAGCGCGACTAACGGCAATGAGCAGTTCTTC; CDR3 protein: CASSATNGNEQFF
D gene: -; V gene: TRBV5-6; J gene: TRBJ1-2; clone size: few; CDR3 DNA: TGTGCCAGCAGCTTACTAGGGGGCTATGGCTACACCTTC; CDR3 protein: CASSLLGGYGYTF
D gene: -; V gene: TRBV27; J gene: TRBJ2-2; clone size: -; CDR3 DNA: TGTGCCAGCAGTTTATGGGGCGGGATGAACACCGGGGAGCTGTTTTTT; CDR3 protein: CASSLWGGMNTGELFF
D gene: TRBD1; V gene: TRBV6-5; J gene: TRBJ2-7; clone size: few; CDR3 DNA: TGTGCCAGCAGTTACTCGAAAGGGACAGGCTCCTACGAGCAGTACTTC; CDR3 protein: CASSYSKGTGSYEQYF
D gene: -; V gene: TRBV9; J gene: TRBJ1-1; clone size: few; CDR3 DNA: TGTGCCAGCAGCGAAGAGTGGAACACTGAAGCTTTCTTT; CDR3 protein: CASSEEWNTEAFF
D gene: -; V gene: TRBV2; J gene: TRBJ2-2; clone size: few; CDR3 DNA: TGTGCCAGCAGTGACGTCAGGGAGGCCGGGGAGCTGTTTTTT; CDR3 protein: CASSDVREAGELFF
D gene: -; V gene: TRBV7-9; J gene: TRBJ1-2; clone size: few; CDR3 DNA: TGTGCCAGCAGAAGAGGGGGCTATGGCTACACCTTC; CDR3 protein: CASRRGGYGYTF
D gene: -; V gene: TRBV7-9; J gene: TRBJ1-2; clone size: few; CDR3 DNA: TGTGCCAGCACCGGAGAGTATGGCTACACCTTC; CDR3 protein: CASTGEYGYTF
D gene: -; V gene: TRBV19; J gene: TRBJ2-1; clone size: -; CDR3 DNA: TGTGCCAGTCGTGGCTACAGGAATGAGCAGTTCTTC; CDR3 protein: CASRGYRNEQFF
D gene: TRBD2; V gene: TRBV29-1; J gene: TRBJ2-3; clone size: -; CDR3 DNA: TGCAGCGTTGAGGGCGGGAGGAGCACAGATACGCAGTATTTT; CDR3 protein: CSVEGGRSTDTQYF
D gene: -; V gene: TRBV28; J gene: TRBJ1-5; clone size: -; CDR3 DNA: TGTGCCAGCACCCCCCCAGGGTCGCCCCAGCATTTT; CDR3 protein: CASTPPGSPQHF
D gene: -; V gene: TRBV27; J gene: TRBJ2-7; clone size: few; CDR3 DNA: TGTGCCAGCAGTTCCCCAGGATCCTACGAGCAGTACTTC; CDR3 protein: CASSSPGSYEQYF
D gene: -; V gene: TRBV18; J gene: TRBJ1-1; clone size: -; CDR3 DNA: TGTGCCAGCTCAGCTTTACAGGGTTCTTTTTCTGAAGCTTTCTTT; CDR3 protein: CASSALQGSFSEAFF
D gene: TRBD2; V gene: TRBV9; J gene: TRBJ2-1; clone size: few; CDR3 DNA: TGTGCCAGCAGCGTCGGGGGACTAGCGGAAAATGAGCAGTTCTTC; CDR3 protein: CASSVGGLAENEQFF
D gene: -; V gene: TRBV6-6; J gene: TRBJ2-3; clone size: -; CDR3 DNA: TGTGCCAGCACACGAGGGTCCACAGATACGCAGTATTTT; CDR3 protein: CASTRGSTDTQYF
D gene: -; V gene: TRBV5-5; J gene: TRBJ1-1; clone size: -; CDR3 DNA: TGTGCCAGCAGCGCAACAGGGACCACTGAAGCTTTCTTT; CDR3 protein: CASSATGTTEAFF